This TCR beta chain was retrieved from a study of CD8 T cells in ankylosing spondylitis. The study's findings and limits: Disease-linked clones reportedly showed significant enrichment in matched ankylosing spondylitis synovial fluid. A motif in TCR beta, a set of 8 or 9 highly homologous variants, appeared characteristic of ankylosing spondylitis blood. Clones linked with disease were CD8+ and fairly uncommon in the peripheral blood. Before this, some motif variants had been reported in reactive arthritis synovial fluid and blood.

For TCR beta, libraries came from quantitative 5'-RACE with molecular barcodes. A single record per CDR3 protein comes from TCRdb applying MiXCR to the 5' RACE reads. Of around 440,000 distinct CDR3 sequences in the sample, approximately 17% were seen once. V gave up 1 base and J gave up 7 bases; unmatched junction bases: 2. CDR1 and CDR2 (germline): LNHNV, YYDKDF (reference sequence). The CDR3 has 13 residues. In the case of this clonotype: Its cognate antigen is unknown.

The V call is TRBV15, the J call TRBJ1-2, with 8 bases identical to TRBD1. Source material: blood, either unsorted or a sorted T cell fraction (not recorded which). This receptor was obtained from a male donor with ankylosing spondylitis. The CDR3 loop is CATSRVGQGGYTF. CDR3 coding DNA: TGTGCCACCAGCAGAGTCGGACAGGGTGGCTACACCTTC.